These T cell receptor beta chains were read from a single sample in a study of blood T cells in healthy people across ages. TCRdb independently ran MiXCR on the 5' RACE reads; one entry per CDR3 protein. The sample holds roughly 1.4 million distinct CDR3 sequences; 59% are singletons and the top ten take 6.5% to 8%. The specimen sequenced was blood. These receptors all come from a man aged 18 to 29 in good health. CDR3s include the opening cysteine and the closing phenylalanine or tryptophan. Fields, in order: J gene, D gene, V gene, clone size, CDR3 DNA, CDR3 protein. A D gene is named only where the DNA matches it firmly. Size values are once, few and many counts, or a class for expanded clones, and some rows have none.

j_call: TRBJ1-2; d_call: TRBD1; v_call: TRBV29-1; clone_size: .; cdr3_nt: TGCAGCGCCCTGGGACAGAACTATGGCTACACCTTC; cdr3_aa: CSALGQNYGYTF
j_call: TRBJ2-5; d_call: .; v_call: TRBV7-2; clone_size: .; cdr3_nt: TGTGCCAGCAGCTTATTCCAACAAGGGACCCAGTACTTC; cdr3_aa: CASSLFQQGTQYF
j_call: TRBJ1-1; d_call: .; v_call: TRBV20-1; clone_size: few; cdr3_nt: TGCAGATACACCATGGGAGGCACTGAAGCTTTCTTT; cdr3_aa: CRYTMGGTEAFF
j_call: TRBJ2-3; d_call: TRBD2; v_call: TRBV27; clone_size: .; cdr3_nt: TGTGCCAGCTCCCCACTAGCGGGACCGCCGGATACGCAGTATTTT; cdr3_aa: CASSPLAGPPDTQYF
j_call: TRBJ1-1; d_call: .; v_call: TRBV3-1; clone_size: few; cdr3_nt: TGTGCCAGCAGCCCCACTGGCGGCGCTGAAGCTTTCTTT; cdr3_aa: CASSPTGGAEAFF
j_call: TRBJ2-3; d_call: TRBD1; v_call: TRBV15; clone_size: .; cdr3_nt: TGTGCCACCAGCAGTACCCGGGACAGGGATTTTCTGGATACGCAGTATTTT; cdr3_aa: CATSSTRDRDFLDTQYF
j_call: TRBJ2-5; d_call: TRBD2; v_call: TRBV7-2; clone_size: .; cdr3_nt: TGTGCCAGCAGTTCTCTAGCGGGAGGGATTTACAATGAGCAGTACTTC; cdr3_aa: CASSSLAGGIYNEQYF
j_call: TRBJ1-2; d_call: TRBD1; v_call: TRBV4-2; clone_size: .; cdr3_nt: TGTGCCAGCAGCCACAGGGGGCTTAGCTATGGCTACACCTTC; cdr3_aa: CASSHRGLSYGYTF
j_call: TRBJ2-2; d_call: TRBD1; v_call: TRBV3-1; clone_size: .; cdr3_nt: TGTGCCAGCAGCCTCGGGGCAGGGGGTCCCGGGGAGCTGTTTTTT; cdr3_aa: CASSLGAGGPGELFF
j_call: TRBJ2-5; d_call: .; v_call: TRBV20-1; clone_size: .; cdr3_nt: TGCAGTTTGCTTTGGGGCGAAGAGACCCAGTACTTC; cdr3_aa: CSLLWGEETQYF
j_call: TRBJ2-4; d_call: .; v_call: TRBV28; clone_size: once; cdr3_nt: TGTGCCAGCGCGGAGAACAACGGGGGAAAAAACATTCAGTACTTC; cdr3_aa: CASAENNGGKNIQYF
j_call: TRBJ2-7; d_call: .; v_call: TRBV20-1; clone_size: .; cdr3_nt: TGCAGTGCTAGAGAAAGCGGAATCTCCTACGAGCAGTACTTC; cdr3_aa: CSARESGISYEQYF
j_call: TRBJ1-4; d_call: .; v_call: TRBV4-2; clone_size: .; cdr3_nt: TGTGCCAGCAGCCAAGATCCGAGCTCGGGAGAAAAACTGTTTTTT; cdr3_aa: CASSQDPSSGEKLFF
j_call: TRBJ2-4; d_call: TRBD1; v_call: TRBV5-1; clone_size: few; cdr3_nt: TGCGCCAGCAGCGGCCCGGGACAGGGGTTTTCAGAGCAGTACTTC; cdr3_aa: CASSGPGQGFSEQYF
j_call: TRBJ2-3; d_call: .; v_call: TRBV29-1; clone_size: .; cdr3_nt: TGCAGCGCCGCAAGAGTGAGCACAGATACGCAGTATTTT; cdr3_aa: CSAARVSTDTQYF
j_call: TRBJ2-7; d_call: .; v_call: TRBV4-2; clone_size: few; cdr3_nt: TGTGCCAGCAGCCAAGATCTTAGAACTACCCTGTCCTACGAGCAGTACTTC; cdr3_aa: CASSQDLRTTLSYEQYF
j_call: TRBJ1-1; d_call: .; v_call: TRBV28; clone_size: many; cdr3_nt: TGTGCCAGCATGTGGGCAGGGGTTGCTTTCTTT; cdr3_aa: CASMWAGVAFF
j_call: TRBJ2-5; d_call: TRBD2; v_call: TRBV3-1; clone_size: few; cdr3_nt: TGTGCCAGCAGCCGACTAGCAGATCAACAAGAGACCCAGTACTTC; cdr3_aa: CASSRLADQQETQYF
j_call: TRBJ2-3; d_call: TRBD2; v_call: TRBV7-2; clone_size: .; cdr3_nt: TGTGCCAGCAGCCCCCCAGCGGGGGACCTCACAGATACGCAGTATTTT; cdr3_aa: CASSPPAGDLTDTQYF
j_call: TRBJ2-1; d_call: TRBD1; v_call: TRBV7-6; clone_size: .; cdr3_nt: TGTGCCAGCAGCAAGGGGACAGGGTTGGTCAATGAGCAGTTCTTC; cdr3_aa: CASSKGTGLVNEQFF
j_call: TRBJ1-5; d_call: .; v_call: TRBV6-5; clone_size: few; cdr3_nt: TGTGCCAGCAGTTTTGGTGCCGGTCAGCCCCAGCATTTT; cdr3_aa: CASSFGAGQPQHF
j_call: TRBJ2-5; d_call: .; v_call: TRBV6-6; clone_size: .; cdr3_nt: TGTGCCAGCACCTTAGCCATCCGAGAGACCCAGTACTTC; cdr3_aa: CASTLAIRETQYF
j_call: TRBJ2-4; d_call: .; v_call: TRBV15; clone_size: few; cdr3_nt: TGTGCCACCAGCAGAGTTGGCGATACAATAGCCAAAAACATTCAGTACTTC; cdr3_aa: CATSRVGDTIAKNIQYF
j_call: TRBJ1-6; d_call: TRBD1; v_call: TRBV12-3/TRBV12-4; clone_size: .; cdr3_nt: TGTGCCAGCAGCTCCGGGGACAGGGGGGGATTTAGTTCACCCCTCCACTTT; cdr3_aa: CASSSGDRGGFSSPLHF
j_call: TRBJ2-5; d_call: .; v_call: TRBV4-2; clone_size: .; cdr3_nt: TGTGCCAGCAGCCAAGTGATAGGACAGACCCAGTACTTC; cdr3_aa: CASSQVIGQTQYF
j_call: TRBJ2-6; d_call: .; v_call: TRBV2; clone_size: .; cdr3_nt: TGTGCCAGCAGTGAAGGGTTGGGCAGGGTAAGGGACGTCCTGACTTTC; cdr3_aa: CASSEGLGRVRDVLTF
j_call: TRBJ2-7; d_call: .; v_call: TRBV12-3/TRBV12-4; clone_size: few; cdr3_nt: TGTGCCAGCAGCATGCGGTTAGGGACGCACTCCTACGAGCAGTACTTC; cdr3_aa: CASSMRLGTHSYEQYF
j_call: TRBJ2-5; d_call: .; v_call: TRBV29-1; clone_size: .; cdr3_nt: TGCAGCGCTCGTGGGAGCGGGGAGACCCAGTACTTC; cdr3_aa: CSARGSGETQYF
j_call: TRBJ2-3; d_call: .; v_call: TRBV15; clone_size: .; cdr3_nt: TGTGCCACCAGCAGAGATCCCACAGATACGCAGTATTTT; cdr3_aa: CATSRDPTDTQYF
j_call: TRBJ2-7; d_call: .; v_call: TRBV27; clone_size: .; cdr3_nt: TGTGCCAGCATGGACCGAGGCGCCCTCTGGCACGAGCAGTACTTC; cdr3_aa: CASMDRGALWHEQYF
j_call: TRBJ2-1; d_call: TRBD1; v_call: TRBV5-1; clone_size: .; cdr3_nt: TGCGCCAGCAGCAAAGACAGGGGTGGGTCCTACAATGAGCAGTTCTTC; cdr3_aa: CASSKDRGGSYNEQFF
j_call: TRBJ2-1; d_call: TRBD1; v_call: TRBV7-2; clone_size: .; cdr3_nt: TGTGCCAGCAGCTTTCGACAGGGGGCGCTTCGGGAGCAGTTCTTC; cdr3_aa: CASSFRQGALREQFF
j_call: TRBJ2-7; d_call: TRBD2; v_call: TRBV7-8; clone_size: .; cdr3_nt: TGTGCCAGCAGTATGGATAGCGGGAGATGGTACGAGCAGTACTTC; cdr3_aa: CASSMDSGRWYEQYF
j_call: TRBJ2-7; d_call: .; v_call: TRBV29-1; clone_size: .; cdr3_nt: TGCAGCACTGGGAGGGGGCGTCGGTACGAGCAGTACTTC; cdr3_aa: CSTGRGRRYEQYF
j_call: TRBJ1-2; d_call: TRBD1; v_call: TRBV6-1; clone_size: .; cdr3_nt: TGTGCAGCAGACAGGGCGCCTGGCTATGGCTACACCTTC; cdr3_aa: CAADRAPGYGYTF
j_call: TRBJ2-7; d_call: TRBD1; v_call: TRBV20-1; clone_size: .; cdr3_nt: TGCAGTGCAGACCAGGGGGTGGGCTACGAGCAGTACTTC; cdr3_aa: CSADQGVGYEQYF
j_call: TRBJ1-1; d_call: .; v_call: TRBV16; clone_size: once; cdr3_nt: TGTGCCAGCAGCCAATCGGTTTTAGGGAACACTGAAGCTTTCTTT; cdr3_aa: CASSQSVLGNTEAFF
j_call: TRBJ2-5; d_call: .; v_call: TRBV29-1; clone_size: few; cdr3_nt: TGCAGCGTTGGAGGGGGGGGATTCGAGACCCAGTACTTC; cdr3_aa: CSVGGGGFETQYF
j_call: TRBJ1-3; d_call: .; v_call: TRBV9; clone_size: .; cdr3_nt: TGTGCCAGCAGCGTAGCGGAGGGGGCTGGAAACACCATATATTTT; cdr3_aa: CASSVAEGAGNTIYF
j_call: TRBJ2-4; d_call: .; v_call: TRBV4-3; clone_size: .; cdr3_nt: TGCGCCAGCAGCCTCTCGCCCAACGCTGCCAAAAACATTCAGTACTTC; cdr3_aa: CASSLSPNAAKNIQYF
j_call: TRBJ1-2; d_call: .; v_call: TRBV5-5; clone_size: few; cdr3_nt: TGTGCCAGCAGCTTCAGTGGCGACTATGGCTACACCTTC; cdr3_aa: CASSFSGDYGYTF
j_call: TRBJ2-6; d_call: .; v_call: TRBV10-3; clone_size: few; cdr3_nt: TGTGCCATCAGGTTGGGGTCTGGGGCCAACGTCCTGACTTTC; cdr3_aa: CAIRLGSGANVLTF